The 26 T cell receptor beta chains below were found in one sample sequenced in a study of T-cell memory formation after mild COVID-19. TCRdb re-analysed the 5' RACE reads in MiXCR, keeping a single row per CDR3 protein. The sample holds more than 80,000 distinct CDR3 sequences, about a sixth seen once. Sample: PBMCs or a T cell subset sorted from them (not recorded which). These receptors came from an adult woman who had mild COVID-19 (a few samples of this study predate the infection). Cell type and time point are not known.

This clonotype showed up just a few times. This chain uses TRBV7-6 with TRBJ1-3; D is unclear. V lost 5 bases, J lost 4 bases, and 12 bases lay in between. This CDR3 contains 14 residues. Germline V gene lookup returns CDR1 SGHVS and CDR2 FNYEAQ. Here the CDR3 DNA reads TGTGCCAGCAGCGCCGCAGGCTCAGGAAACACCATATATTTT. Its protein is CASSAAGSGNTIYF.

The V call is TRBV27, the J call TRBJ2-7; possibly TRBD2 for D (6 bases). Germline V gene data show CDR1 as MNHEY and CDR2 as SMNVEV (reference sequence). The V and J ends lost 8 bases and 4 bases respectively, with 15 bases between them. This CDR3 spans 13 amino acids. CDR3 bases: TGTGCCAGCGCTGAATACGGGGGATACGAGCAGTACTTC. It translates to CASAEYGGYEQYF.

A few counts support this clonotype. The V and J genes are TRBV21-1 and TRBJ2-1. TRBV21-1 is reported as a pseudogene. The length of the CDR3 is 13 residues. This chain's CDR3 is CVSRGRMPDEQFF. CDR3 coding DNA: TGTGTCAGCAGGGGAAGGATGCCTGATGAGCAGTTCTTC.

This clonotype was recorded a few times. The rearrangement uses TRBV7-3 and TRBJ2-7; tentative D call: TRBD2 (6 bases). V was cut by 5 bases and J by 7 bases, with 21 bases left in between. The CDR3 length is 15 residues. From germline, CDR1 is SGHTA and CDR2 FQGTGA. The CDR3 region is CASSQNPGTSQEQYF. In nucleotides, the CDR3 is TGTGCCAGCAGCCAGAACCCCGGGACTTCTCAAGAGCAGTACTTC.

Points on this clonotype: Mismatch with germline at one junction end may stem from a read error. This CDR3 is CASSLGQEYEQYF. The CDR3 region has the DNA TGTGCCAGCAGCCTAGGACAGGAGTACGAGCAATACTTC. The V call is TRBV12-3 or TRBV12-4, the J call TRBJ2-7, with 7 bases aligning to TRBD1. The CDR3 is made up of 13 amino acids.

This clonotype was counted many times. This chain joins TRBV7-6 and TRBJ2-3, with 7 bases lining up with TRBD2. The junction had 8 bases not matched to a gene; V was cut back by 5 bases and J by 3 bases. In germline, CDR1 is SGHVS, CDR2 FNYEAQ. CDR3 length equals 15 residues. The CDR3 nucleotides are TGTGCCAGCAGCGTCCTGGGAGGGCCAACAGATACGCAGTATTTT. Encoded protein: CASSVLGGPTDTQYF.

This clonotype was detected once. The genes are TRBV7-9 and TRBJ2-1; 12 bases are shared with TRBD2. V dropped 4 bases and J dropped 5; count of bases not matched to a gene: 15. Germline CDR1 and CDR2: SEHNR and FQNEAQ (reference sequence). This CDR3 region has 19 residues. The CDR3: CASSSLVRLAGDPNNEQFF. Here the CDR3 DNA reads TGTGCCAGCAGCTCTCTCGTTCGACTAGCGGGAGACCCAAACAATGAGCAGTTCTTC.

This clonotype was observed a few times. The chain recombines TRBV6-1 with TRBJ2-7; D is uncertain. Germline V gene data show CDR1 as MNHNS and CDR2 as SASEGT. Trimming left V 2 bases short and J 3 bases short, with 11 bases between. The CDR3 has 14 residues. The CDR3, as DNA: TGTGCCAGCAGTGAATTAGGGCAGGACTACGAGCAGTACTTC. As protein: CASSELGQDYEQYF.

This clonotype was observed a handful of times. The V call is TRBV11-2, the J call TRBJ2-3, with 13 bases matching TRBD2. Unmatched junction bases numbered 5, after V lost 1 base and J lost 4 bases. CDR1 and CDR2 from the germline V gene are SGHAT and FQNNGV. There are 17 residues in the CDR3. The CDR3 sequence: CASSLGTSGSRADTQYF. DNA for the CDR3: TGTGCCAGCAGCTTAGGGACTAGCGGGAGTAGGGCAGATACGCAGTATTTT.

The J gene is TRBJ1-5, the V gene TRBV4-1; D call uncertain. There are 14 residues in the CDR3. In germline, CDR1 is MGHRA, CDR2 YSYEKL. The V end lost 0 bases, the J end lost 2 bases, and 5 bases lay between the germline ends. CDR3: CASSQEIGNQPQHF. The DNA of the CDR3 is TGCGCCAGCAGCCAAGAGATCGGCAATCAGCCCCAGCATTTT.

This clonotype was counted a single time. The chain joins TRBV6-2 or TRBV6-3 to TRBJ1-2, with 7 bases lining up with TRBD1. V was pared by 4 bases and J by 2 bases, with 7 bases of the junction left unmatched. The CDR3 extends over 15 amino acids. Germline CDR1 MNHEY, CDR2 SVGEGT. The CDR3 DNA reads as TGTGCCAGCAGTTCCCTGGGACAGCTAAACTATGGCTACACCTTC. This codes for CASSSLGQLNYGYTF.

The gene calls are TRBV6-1 and TRBJ1-1; the D is unclear. Per germline, CDR1 MNHNS and CDR2 SASEGT. The CDR3 is made up of 13 amino acids. V was clipped by 6 bases and J by 4 bases, with 12 bases between them. CDR3 nucleotides: TGTGCCAGCAGGGAACCGCCGGCCACTGAAGCTTTCTTT. Translation gives CASREPPATEAFF.

In this sample, this clonotype turned up a few times. A junction boundary mismatches the germline segment, possibly from a read error. This chain uses TRBV12-3 or TRBV12-4 with TRBJ2-3; D is unresolved. CDR3 size: 14 residues. The CDR3 sequence is CASSFSSSTDTQYF. The CDR3 DNA sequence: TGTGCCAGCAGTTTCAGCAGTAGCACGGATACGCAGTATTTT.

This clonotype has just a few counts. The chain uses TRBV10-3 and TRBJ2-1, with 7 bases fitting TRBD2. The CDR3 loop spans 18 amino acids. J was trimmed by 8 bases and V by 3 bases; bases with no gene match: 19. From germline, CDR1 is ENHRY and CDR2 SYGVKD. This chain's CDR3 is CAISDPRGASGSSDEQFF. The CDR3, as DNA: TGTGCCATCAGTGATCCTCGCGGGGCTAGCGGCTCCTCGGATGAGCAGTTCTTC.

This clonotype was observed at least ten times. This chain connects TRBV29-1 to TRBJ1-1; 9 nucleotides agree with TRBD1. In germline, CDR1 is SQVTM, CDR2 ANQGSEA. Losses at the gene ends were 1 base for V and 7 bases for J; bases not matched to a gene: 4. The CDR3 runs to 13 residues. DNA for the CDR3: TGCAGCGTTGAAGGGACAGGGGAGGTTGAAGCTTTCTTT. Residues: CSVEGTGEVEAFF.

This rearrangement joins TRBV12-3 or TRBV12-4 to TRBJ1-1, with no clear D. V lost 5 bases to trimming and J lost 4 bases, with 11 bases between them. This CDR3 has 13 amino acids. The CDR3 protein is CASSQTWSTEAFF. The CDR3 nucleotides are TGTGCCAGCAGTCAAACATGGAGCACTGAAGCTTTCTTT.

This clonotype was detected only a few times. The chain is built from TRBV28 and TRBJ2-3; no clear D. This CDR3 region has 14 residues. The V gene lost 1 base and the J gene lost 2 bases, with 7 bases spanning the gap. In germline, CDR1 is MDHEN, CDR2 SYDVKM. CDR3 coding DNA: TGTGCCAGCAGTTTATTGCGGATCACAGATACGCAGTATTTT. Translation gives CASSLLRITDTQYF.

In its sample, this clonotype was seen a few times. V gene TRBV29-1 combines with J gene TRBJ2-5; weak D call: TRBD2 (5 bases). The germline gives CDR1 SQVTM, CDR2 ANQGSEA. CDR3 length: 15 amino acids. Deletions cut 3 bases from V and 0 bases from J, with 14 bases between. CDR3: CSVDGSSRNQETQYF. CDR3 coding DNA: TGCAGCGTTGATGGGTCTAGCCGTAACCAAGAGACCCAGTACTTC. Supplemented by reference TRBV29-1 and TRBJ2-5, the full variable domain reads SAVISQKPSRDICQRGTSLTIQCQVDSQVTMMFWYRQQPGQSLTLIATANQGSEATYESGFVIDKFPISRPNLTFSTLTVSNMSPEDSSIYLCSVDGSSRNQETQYFGPGTRLLVL.

The chain is built from TRBV6-5 and TRBJ2-5, with a tentative D call TRBD2 (5 bases). Trimming pared 6 bases from V and 4 bases from J, leaving 24 bases between. Looked up from germline, CDR1 is MNHEY and CDR2 is SVGAGI. CDR3 size: 17 residues. The CDR3 is CASRLTVALTPPETQYF. The CDR3 DNA sequence: TGTGCCAGCAGACTAACTGTAGCGCTCACTCCTCCAGAGACCCAGTACTTC.

This chain links TRBV12-3 or TRBV12-4 with TRBJ1-2, with TRBD1 matching 9 bases. This CDR3 region has 15 residues. After removal of 4 bases from V and 7 bases from J, the junction contained 10 bases not matched to a gene. CDR3 loop: CASSYGDRVGVGYTF. CDR3 DNA sequence: TGTGCCAGCAGTTATGGGGACAGGGTAGGTGTTGGCTACACCTTC.

This clonotype was counted a few times. The V gene is TRBV6-5, the J gene TRBJ1-4; 7 bases align to TRBD1. Per the germline V gene, CDR1 is MNHEY and CDR2 is SVGAGI. After removal of 6 bases from V and 3 bases from J, the junction contained 4 bases not matched to a gene. This CDR3 has 14 residues. The CDR3 bases are TGTGCCAGCAGCCCGGACAGGCCTAATGAAAAACTGTTTTTT. This encodes CASSPDRPNEKLFF.

The chain combines TRBV11-3 with TRBJ2-5; D is ambiguous. V was shortened by 4 bases and J by 6 bases, with 12 bases between the two germline ends. The CDR3 consists of 13 residues. The germline V gene has CDR1 SGHNT and CDR2 YENEEA. CDR3 in DNA: TGTGCCAGCAGCTCAGGCAGGTTCCAGACCCAGTACTTC. It is translated as CASSSGRFQTQYF. Looking up the rest from reference TRBV11-3 and TRBJ2-5 gives the full variable domain: EAGVVQSPRYKIIEKKQPVAFWCNPISGHNTLYWYLQNLGQGPELLIRYENEEAVDDSQLPKDRFSAERLKGVDSTLKIQPAELGDSAVYLCASSSGRFQTQYFGPGTRLLVL.

The V call is TRBV14, the J call TRBJ1-1; D possibly corresponds to TRBD1 (5 bases). Trimming took 4 bases from V and 0 from J, leaving 12 bases between them. The length of the CDR3 is 15 residues. Germline V gene lookup returns CDR1 SGHDN and CDR2 FVKESK. CDR3 DNA sequence: TGTGCCAGCAGCCGCGGAGGGGTCCTGAACACTGAAGCTTTCTTT. Residues: CASSRGGVLNTEAFF.

This clonotype was counted between two and nine times. This chain connects TRBV29-1 to TRBJ2-3; TRBD2 agrees at 9 bases. Germline CDR1 and CDR2: SQVTM and ANQGSEA. Trimming took 3 bases from V and 6 from J; bases not matched to a gene: 13. The CDR3 spans 16 residues. CDR3 sequence: CSVDPAGGPASDTQYF. The CDR3 DNA sequence: TGCAGCGTTGACCCAGCGGGGGGCCCCGCTAGCGATACGCAGTATTTT.

This clonotype has just a few counts. The chain links TRBV28 to TRBJ2-3; a possible D gene is TRBD2 (5 bases). Per germline, CDR1 MDHEN and CDR2 SYDVKM. CDR3 length: 15 residues. V lost 2 bases and J lost 5, with 14 bases in between. CDR3 DNA: TGTGCCAGCAGTTTACACGGAAGAGGGAAAGATACGCAGTATTTT. Translation: CASSLHGRGKDTQYF.

The rearrangement links TRBV15 to TRBJ2-5; maybe TRBD2 (6 bases). Germline CDR1 LNHNV, CDR2 YYDKDF (reference sequence). Trimming removed 5 bases at V and 9 bases at J, with 10 bases between. The CDR3 sequence is 11 residues long. CDR3 coding DNA: TGTGCCACCAGCTACGGGAGTTCCCAGTACTTC. Protein product: CATSYGSSQYF.